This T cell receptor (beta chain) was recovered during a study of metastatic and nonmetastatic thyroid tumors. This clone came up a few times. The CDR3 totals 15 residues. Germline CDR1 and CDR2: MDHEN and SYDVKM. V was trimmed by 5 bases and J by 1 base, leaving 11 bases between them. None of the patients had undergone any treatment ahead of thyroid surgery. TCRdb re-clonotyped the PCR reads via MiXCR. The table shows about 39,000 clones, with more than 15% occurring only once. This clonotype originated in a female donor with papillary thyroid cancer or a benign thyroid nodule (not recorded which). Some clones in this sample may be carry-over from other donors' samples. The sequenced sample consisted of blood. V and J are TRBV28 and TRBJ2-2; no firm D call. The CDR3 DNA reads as TGTGCCAGCAGTGGGCCGGGCCAGAACACCGGGGAGCTGTTTTTT. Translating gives CASSGPGQNTGELFF.